Listed below are T cell receptor beta chains from one sample, sequenced in a study of control samples from healthy donors and cancer patients. The table came from immunoSEQ multiplex PCR; TCRdb's copy has only in-frame clones and leaves some out. The profile shows some 89,000 clones, approximately 86% of them singletons. Sequenced material: blood. These receptors were collected from a man younger than 45 in good health. CDR3s include the opening cysteine and the closing phenylalanine or tryptophan. D genes are given only for firm matches. Some rows have no size entry. The others give once, few or many, or a class for an expanded clone.

V gene,J gene,clone size,D gene,CDR3 DNA,CDR3 protein
TRBV3-1/TRBV3-2,TRBJ2-3,-,-,TGTGCCAGCAGCCGCAGTGGGGCAGATACGCAGTATTTT,CASSRSGADTQYF
TRBV7-9,TRBJ2-5,-,TRBD2,TGTGCCAGCAGCAACGCCCGACTAGCGTCGGAGACCCAGTACTTC,CASSNARLASETQYF
TRBV5-1,TRBJ2-3,-,TRBD2,TGCGCCAGCAGCCGCCTAGCGGGGGGTACCAGCACAGATACGCAGTATTTT,CASSRLAGGTSTDTQYF
TRBV9,TRBJ2-3,-,-,TGTGCCAGCAGCCTACTTGGTGGGGGCACAGATACGCAGTATTTT,CASSLLGGGTDTQYF
TRBV29-1,TRBJ1-2,-,-,TGCAGCGTTGATAGCGGGCAGGGAGTCGCCTATGGCTACACCTTC,CSVDSGQGVAYGYTF
TRBV7-9,TRBJ2-3,-,TRBD1,TGTGCCAGCAGCTTGGCCCAGGGGGCGTCGGGCACAGATACGCAGTATTTT,CASSLAQGASGTDTQYF
TRBV24-1,TRBJ2-1,-,-,TGTGCCACCAGTGATTATTGGGCAGATGAGCAGTTCTTC,CATSDYWADEQFF
TRBV6-6,TRBJ2-2,once,-,TGTGCCAGCAGTTACTCGGCGGGGGAGCTGTTTTTT,CASSYSAGELFF
TRBV9,TRBJ2-2,once,TRBD2,TGTGCCAGCAGCGTAGCAGGTTCGGGACTAGCGGGGGGGCCCGGGGAGCTGTTTTTT,CASSVAGSGLAGGPGELFF
TRBV28,TRBJ1-6,-,TRBD1,TGTGCCAGCAGCCGCCGGGACAGGGACAATTCACCCCTCCACTTT,CASSRRDRDNSPLHF
TRBV9,TRBJ2-7,-,-,TGTGCCAGCAGCGTAGTGCCTTTGGGGGAGCAGTACTTC,CASSVVPLGEQYF
TRBV18,TRBJ1-2,-,TRBD1,TGTGCCAGCTCACCTTGGGACAGTCGAGGCTACACCTTC,CASSPWDSRGYTF
TRBV11-3,TRBJ1-1,once,-,TGTGCCAGCAGTTCGCAGGGGAACACTGAAGCTTTCTTT,CASSSQGNTEAFF
TRBV5-1,TRBJ2-6,-,TRBD1,TGCGCCAGCAGCGCGCCGGGACAGGTCGTTTCTGGGGCCAACGTCCTGACTTTC,CASSAPGQVVSGANVLTF
TRBV27,TRBJ2-1,-,-,TGTGCCAGCAGTTTGGGCAGGAGCTCCTACAATGAGCAGTTCTTC,CASSLGRSSYNEQFF